Sequencing of this T cell receptor (beta chain) was carried out in a study of T cell responses to AZD1222 COVID-19 vaccine. Study overall: Recipients boosted at about 4 weeks or about 12 weeks are pooled.

Here immunoSEQ multiplex PCR was the method, and the copy in TCRdb shows in-frame clones only, minus some. The sample has under 130,000 clones; 92% are singletons. Germline V lookup: CDR1 MDHEN, CDR2 SYDVKM. Germline trimming cut 5 bases from V and 7 bases from J; bases unmatched to any gene: 10. The CDR3 loop spans 16 amino acids. This sequence was found in an adult in good health. V is TRBV28 and J is TRBJ2-3; 12 nucleotides match TRBD2. Sample: peripheral blood, taken on day 0 of AZD1222 vaccination. CDR3 in amino acids: CASSDGLAGTLYTQYF. Here the CDR3 DNA reads TGTGCCAGCAGTGACGGACTAGCGGGAACTTTGTATACGCAGTATTTT.